The rows below give T cell receptor beta chains drawn from one sample of a study of tumor T cells in aggressive B-cell lymphoma. The repertoire was sequenced with immunoSEQ multiplex PCR; TCRdb's copy has only in-frame clones and lacks some. Among about 840 clones listed, about 86% were seen once. Material for sequencing was tumor tissue. The receptors originated from an adult with diffuse large B cell lymphoma. CDR3s include the opening cysteine and the closing phenylalanine or tryptophan. Each record gives: D gene, clone size, V gene, J gene, CDR3 DNA, CDR3 protein. D genes are given only for firm matches. Size is stated for part of the rows, as once, few or many counts, or as a class when the clone is expanded.

NA	NA	TRBV6-1	TRBJ2-2	TGTGCCAGCAGTGAAAACGGGCGGGTCACCGGGGAGCTGTTTTTT	CASSENGRVTGELFF
NA	few	TRBV6-1	TRBJ1-5	TGTGCCAGCAGTGAAGGGTTTTGGGACACAAGGCCTGAGAATCAGCCCCAGCATTTT	CASSEGFWDTRPENQPQHF
TRBD1	NA	TRBV9	TRBJ1-1	TGTGCCAGCAGCTCCCAATCACAGGGGGCCAACACTGAAGCTTTCTTT	CASSSQSQGANTEAFF
NA	NA	TRBV28	TRBJ2-1	TGTGCCAGCAGTTCACCGGGAAAACACTACAATGAGCAGTTCTTC	CASSSPGKHYNEQFF
TRBD2	NA	TRBV5-1	TRBJ2-7	TGCGCCAGCAGCAGGGGGGGGACAGGGACTAGCGGGAGTCTACTCGAGCAGTACTTC	CASSRGGTGTSGSLLEQYF
NA	NA	TRBV11-2	TRBJ2-7	TGTGCCAGCAGTGCGGGTTACGGGGCCTACGAGCAGTACTTC	CASSAGYGAYEQYF
NA	NA	TRBV28	TRBJ1-5	TGTGCCAGCAGTGCCCCGGGACAAGGCCGATCCAATCAGCCCCAGCATTTT	CASSAPGQGRSNQPQHF
NA	NA	TRBV7-8	TRBJ2-7	TGTGCCAGCAGCTATCAATACGAGCAGTACTTC	CASSYQYEQYF
TRBD1	NA	TRBV27	TRBJ1-5	TGTGCCAGCAGTTACTTGACAGGGGCCGATCAGCCCCAGCATTTT	CASSYLTGADQPQHF
NA	NA	TRBV6-1	TRBJ1-2	TGTGCCAGCAGTGAACCCCCGGGAGGCTACACCTTC	CASSEPPGGYTF
NA	NA	TRBV28	TRBJ2-7	TGTGCCAGCAGTCGGGGAGACTCCTACGAGCAGTACTTC	CASSRGDSYEQYF
NA	NA	TRBV9	TRBJ2-3	TGTGCCAGCAGCGTGGCCAGCACAGATACGCAGTATTTT	CASSVASTDTQYF
NA	NA	TRBV7-2	TRBJ1-1	TGTGCCAGCAGCTTAGCGCGTACCGGGTCCGAGTACACTGAAGCTTTCTTT	CASSLARTGSEYTEAFF
TRBD2	NA	TRBV18	TRBJ2-2	TGTGCCAGCTCACCGGGACTAGCAGGCGGGGAGCTGTTTTTT	CASSPGLAGGELFF
TRBD2	NA	TRBV5-1	TRBJ2-3	TGCGCCAGCAGCAACGTAGCGGGAGAGGCAGATACGCAGTATTTT	CASSNVAGEADTQYF
NA	NA	TRBV10-1	TRBJ2-2	TGCGCCAGCAGCGAGTTAGTCGGTACGAACACCGGGGAGCTGTTTTTT	CASSELVGTNTGELFF
TRBD2	few	TRBV9	TRBJ2-1	TGTGCCAGCAGCGTAGGGGGAGCGGGAGGGCTCGGGCAGTTCTTC	CASSVGGAGGLGQFF
NA	NA	TRBV11-3	TRBJ2-1	TGTGCCAGCAGCTTAGTTGTGGGGGGAGGCAATGAGCAGTTCTTC	CASSLVVGGGNEQFF
NA	NA	TRBV19	TRBJ2-7	TGTGCCAGTAGTACTTATCCGGGCTCCTACGAGCAGTACTTC	CASSTYPGSYEQYF
NA	NA	TRBV4-2	TRBJ1-2	TGTGCCAGCAGCTCGAAACAGGAGTTCAACTATGGCTACACCTTC	CASSSKQEFNYGYTF
TRBD1	NA	TRBV30	TRBJ2-7	TGTGCCTGGATCCCCGACAGGGGGCTGCCCTTGTACTTC	CAWIPDRGLPLYF
NA	NA	TRBV12-5	TRBJ1-3	TGTGCTAGTGGAACCCAGGACTCTGGAAACACCATATATTTT	CASGTQDSGNTIYF
TRBD2	NA	TRBV6-6	TRBJ2-4	TGTGCCAGCGCTACCGGACTAGCGGGAAATGACATTCAGTACTTC	CASATGLAGNDIQYF
NA	NA	TRBV30	TRBJ1-1	TGTGCCTGGAGTCCACCGGACTACCAAAGGGGAGCTTTCTTT	CAWSPPDYQRGAFF
NA	NA	TRBV7-2	TRBJ1-5	TGTGCCAGCAGCTTAGCCCCCGGAGAACATCAGCCCCAGCATTTT	CASSLAPGEHQPQHF
NA	NA	TRBV28	TRBJ1-2	TGTGCCAGCAGTTTTAACAGGGATCATGGCTACACCTTC	CASSFNRDHGYTF
TRBD2	NA	TRBV29-1	TRBJ2-1	TGCAGCGTTCGACTAGCGGGGTACAATGAGCAGTTCTTC	CSVRLAGYNEQFF
TRBD1	NA	TRBV4-2	TRBJ1-2	TGTGCCAGCAGCCCAGGGACAGGACTCTATGGCTACACCTTC	CASSPGTGLYGYTF
NA	NA	TRBV19	TRBJ1-2	TGTGCCAGTAGTATGTCTCCGGGGGCTAACTATGGCTACACCTTC	CASSMSPGANYGYTF